The 13 T cell receptor beta chains listed next were all sequenced from one sample in a study of T cells in Graves' hyperthyroidism and ophthalmopathy. RNA transcripts were the template for amplifying TCR beta CDR3 regions. A first-round RT-PCR of the TCR CDR3 used the HTBI primer set. MiXCR, run by TCRdb on the multiplex PCR reads, gives a single entry per CDR3 protein. The table records almost 500,000 distinct CDR3 sequences, about 22% of them present only once. Sequences were obtained from blood. These TCRs come from a woman in her sixties or seventies with Graves' ophthalmopathy.

The chain uses TRBV28 and TRBJ1-1, with D maybe TRBD1 (6 bases). V lost 5 bases to trimming and J lost 1 base, with 14 bases between them. CDR3 length: 15 amino acids. Germline loops: CDR1 MDHEN, CDR2 SYDVKM. The CDR3 here is CASSTYRAANTEAFF. The CDR3, as DNA: TGTGCCAGCAGTACCTACAGGGCCGCGAACACTGAAGCTTTCTTT.

The J gene is TRBJ1-4, the V gene TRBV7-3; D gene uncertain. CDR1 SGHTA and CDR2 FQGTGA come from the germline V gene. V shed 2 bases and J shed 3 bases, with 7 bases lying between them. The CDR3 is 14 amino acids. The CDR3 nucleotides are TGTGCCAGCAGCTTACGGGGTGCTAATGAAAAACTGTTTTTT. Translating it yields CASSLRGANEKLFF.

The table lists this clonotype with a few counts. The V call is TRBV5-1, the J call TRBJ2-3, with 9 bases matching TRBD2. Germline V gives CDR1 SGHRS, CDR2 YFSETQ. The CDR3 length is 15 residues. V lost 6 bases, J lost 3 bases, and 8 bases stayed unmatched. The CDR3 DNA reads as TGCGCCAGCAACCTTAGCGGGAGTCGGACAGATACGCAGTATTTT. Its protein product is CASNLSGSRTDTQYF.

This clonotype was found many times. The rearrangement joins TRBV6-6 to TRBJ2-7, with TRBD1 matching 11 bases. The CDR3 has 13 residues. The germline CDR1 and CDR2 sequences are MNHNY and SVGAGI (reference sequence). With 2 bases clipped from V and 6 bases from J, the junction kept 0 bases outside the gene matches. The CDR3: CASSYGTGGEQYF. The CDR3 DNA sequence: TGTGCCAGCAGTTACGGGACAGGGGGCGAGCAGTACTTC.

A few counts support this clonotype. The chain combines TRBV7-4 with TRBJ1-1; D possibly corresponds to TRBD1 (6 bases). Germline assignment: CDR1 SGHVT and CDR2 SQSDAQ. V lost 5 bases and J lost 4, with 14 bases in between. The CDR3 extends over 14 amino acids. Here the CDR3 DNA reads TGTGCCAGCAGCATAAGGGCAGGGGCCACTGAAGCTTTCTTT. Encoded protein: CASSIRAGATEAFF.

The V and J genes are TRBV4-3 and TRBJ1-1, with D tentatively TRBD1 (5 bases). CDR1 and CDR2 from the germline V gene are LGHNA and YSLEER. The CDR3 sequence is 16 residues long. Trimming took off 0 bases at V and 4 bases at J, with 15 bases between the two ends. The CDR3 sequence is CASSQEVGGGSTEAFF. CDR3 sequence (DNA): TGCGCCAGCAGCCAAGAGGTCGGCGGGGGGAGCACTGAAGCTTTCTTT.

This clonotype was detected only a few times. J is TRBJ2-2 and V is TRBV29-1, with 8 bases fitting TRBD1. The ends lost 6 bases at V and 5 bases at J; junction bases unmatched: 11. The germline gives CDR1 SQVTM, CDR2 ANQGSEA. The CDR3 is 15 residues long. In DNA form, the CDR3 reads TGCAGCGTACATACAGGGGGAGGTTGGACCGGGGAGCTGTTTTTT. This gives the protein CSVHTGGGWTGELFF.

The J gene is TRBJ1-2, the V gene TRBV15; D not resolved. V was shortened by 0 bases and J by 2 bases, with 13 bases between the two germline ends. Germline values: CDR1 LNHNV, CDR2 YYDKDF (reference sequence). The CDR3 runs to 16 residues. CDR3 loop: CATSRESTAENYGYTF. CDR3 DNA sequence: TGTGCCACCAGCAGAGAGAGCACAGCAGAGAACTATGGCTACACCTTC. Full variable domain (missing parts from reference TRBV15 and TRBJ1-2): DAMVIQNPRYQVTQFGKPVTLSCSQTLNHNVMYWYQQKSSQAPKLLFHYYDKDFNNEADTPDNFQSRRPNTSFCFLDIRSPGLGDTAMYLCATSRESTAENYGYTFGSGTRLTVV.

J is TRBJ2-3 and V is TRBV20-1, with 11 bases lining up with TRBD2. V shed 3 bases and J 0 bases; nucleotides not matched to a gene: 8. The CDR3 has 17 residues. The germline V gene encodes CDR1 DFQATT and CDR2 SNEGSKA (reference sequence). The CDR3 sequence: CSARRLAGGWSTDTQYF. In DNA, the CDR3 is TGCAGTGCTAGGCGGCTAGCGGGAGGCTGGAGCACAGATACGCAGTATTTT.

This clonotype was detected many times. This chain links TRBV4-2 with TRBJ2-1; possibly TRBD1 or TRBD2 for D (5 bases each). CDR1 is LGHNA, CDR2 YNFKEQ, per germline. The germline V and J ends were trimmed by 3 bases and 7 bases, with 19 bases remaining between them. The CDR3 consists of 16 residues. The CDR3 bases are TGTGCCAGCAGCCACCCCTCAGGGAGTAGTGTTAATGAGCAGTTCTTC. The encoded protein is CASSHPSGSSVNEQFF.

This clonotype was seen a few times. J is TRBJ2-1 and V is TRBV10-3; D uncertain. This CDR3 has 13 residues. Germline values: CDR1 ENHRY, CDR2 SYGVKD. Trimming left V 3 bases short and J 3 bases short, with 6 bases between. The CDR3, as DNA: TGTGCCATCAGTGAAACAGTCTACAATGAGCAGTTCTTC. Protein: CAISETVYNEQFF.

This clonotype was detected many times. The genes are TRBV6-2 or TRBV6-3 and TRBJ2-1; D could derive from TRBD1 or TRBD2 (6 bases each). There are 17 residues in the CDR3. Per the germline V gene, CDR1 is MNHEY and CDR2 is SVGEGT. Trimming removed 0 bases from V and 5 bases from J, with 17 bases in between. The CDR3 sequence: CASSYSIRGRFNNEQFF. Here the CDR3 DNA reads TGTGCCAGCAGTTACTCGATCCGGGGGCGCTTCAACAATGAGCAGTTCTTC.

The V and J genes are TRBV28 and TRBJ1-1, with 9 bases aligning to TRBD1. The CDR3 sequence is 14 residues long. CDR1 and CDR2 from the germline V gene are MDHEN and SYDVKM. Trimming cost V 7 bases and J 0 bases; bases outside gene matches: 3. CDR3 protein: CASMWDRVNTEAFF. In nucleotides, the CDR3 is TGTGCCAGCATGTGGGACAGGGTGAACACTGAAGCTTTCTTT.